The clone carrying this T cell receptor (beta chain) was counted ten times or more. The target antigen is unknown. The germline gives CDR1 DFQATT, CDR2 SNEGSKA (reference sequence). V was shortened by 2 bases and J by 1 base, with 20 bases between the two germline ends. This CDR3 comprises 17 residues. The data derive from a study of identical twins. Study outcomes and limitations: Out-of-frame alpha sequences that twins shared showed excess low generation probability. Reduced insertions were recorded for abundant cord blood beta clonotypes, with no such pattern in memory repertoires.

TCRdb redid the calling of the 5' RACE reads with MiXCR, one entry per CDR3 protein. The sample has a few hundred thousand distinct CDR3 sequences; approximately 9.6% are singletons. This same sample was also taken into another study, of yellow fever vaccine responses in identical twins. That investigation notes: After vaccination, twins' T cell response reportedly seemed partly convergent, partly personalized.

The V call is TRBV20-1, the J call TRBJ2-5; D might be TRBD2 (7 bases). This TCR was recovered from a woman aged 18-29 years in good health. Specimen: PBMCs. The CDR3 loop reads CSARRSAGRGPQETQYF. The CDR3 DNA follows: TGCAGTGCTAGAAGGTCAGCCGGGCGGGGGCCCCAAGAGACCCAGTACTTC.